A single sample is the source of the 23 T cell receptor beta chains below, sequenced in a study of shared clonotypes between healthy human individuals. Here immunoSEQ multiplex PCR was the method, and the copy in TCRdb shows in-frame clones only, minus some. The sample contains about 730,000 clones, approximately 72% of which appear only once. The sample comprised memory CD4+ T cells sorted from blood. Stated subset: CD45RA-negative fraction. Receptor source: a woman aged 25 to 39 in good health.

The chain couples TRBV19 to TRBJ2-1, with 9 positions matching TRBD2. Trimming took 9 bases from V and 7 from J; bases not matched to a gene: 13. The CDR3 is 15 residues long. In germline, CDR1 is LNHDA, CDR2 SQIVND (reference sequence). The CDR3 loop is CASNYGSGRTNEQFF. The CDR3 DNA sequence: TGTGCCAGCAATTACGGTAGCGGGAGAACGAATGAGCAGTTCTTC.

In this sample, this clone turned up once. This rearrangement joins TRBV5-4 to TRBJ2-5, with 7 bases aligning to TRBD2. The ends lost 0 bases at V and 3 bases at J; junction bases unmatched: 2. The length of the CDR3 is 14 residues. Germline CDR1 and CDR2: SGHNT and YYREEE (reference sequence). The CDR3 DNA reads TGTGCCAGCAGCTTGGCTAGCGGTAAAGAGACCCAGTACTTC. Translated: CASSLASGKETQYF. Complete variable domain (other parts from reference TRBV5-4 and TRBJ2-5): ETGVTQSPTHLIKTRGQQVTLRCSSQSGHNTVSWYQQALGQGPQFIFQYYREEENGRGNFPPRFSGLQFPNYSSELNVNALELDDSALYLCASSLASGKETQYFGPGTRLLVL.

The chain employs TRBV5-1 and TRBJ1-1, with D perhaps TRBD1 (6 bases). The CDR3 is made up of 14 amino acids. Per germline, CDR1 SGHRS and CDR2 YFSETQ. The V end lost 3 bases, the J end lost 1 base, and 10 bases lay between the germline ends. This CDR3 is CASSSGTPNTEAFF. CDR3 bases: TGCGCCAGCAGCTCCGGGACACCGAACACTGAAGCTTTCTTT.

The rearrangement links TRBV6-5 to TRBJ1-2; TRBD1 matches 8 bases. The CDR3 length is 14 residues. Trimming at V came to 5 bases and at J to 3 bases, leaving 5 bases not matched to a gene. CDR1 and CDR2 from the germline V gene are MNHEY and SVGAGI. This CDR3 is CASSHRGEDYGYTF. DNA of the CDR3: TGTGCCAGCAGTCACAGGGGGGAGGACTATGGCTACACCTTC.

The chain carries TRBV27 and TRBJ2-7, with 7 bases that match TRBD2. With 7 bases clipped from V and 2 bases from J, the junction kept 8 bases outside the gene matches. From germline, CDR1 is MNHEY and CDR2 SMNVEV (reference sequence). This CDR3 spans 14 amino acids. CDR3 nucleotide sequence: TGTGCCAGCAACCCTAGCGGAGGGACCTACGAGCAGTACTTC. Its translation: CASNPSGGTYEQYF.

This clone was picked up a small number of times. The chain carries TRBV21-1 and TRBJ1-5. TRBV21-1 is a listed pseudogene. The CDR3 is 15 residues long. The CDR3 reads CASSKGRDSNQPQHF. The CDR3 region has the DNA TGTGCCAGCAGCAAAGGGCGGGATAGCAATCAGCCCCAGCATTTT.

The V and J genes are TRBV6-5 and TRBJ2-7; 7 bases agree with TRBD1. The V segment lost 0 bases and the J segment 2 bases; nucleotides outside the gene matches: 4. Germline loops: CDR1 MNHEY, CDR2 SVGAGI. This CDR3 is built from 15 residues. The CDR3 loop is CASSYSPTGTYEQYF. CDR3 in DNA: TGTGCCAGCAGTTACTCCCCGACAGGGACCTACGAGCAGTACTTC.

The CDR3 nucleotides read TGTGCCAGCAGCGGCGCTTCGGGGGCCCAAGAGACCCAGTACTTC. Its translation: CASSGASGAQETQYF. This chain joins TRBV9 and TRBJ2-5; either TRBD1 or TRBD2 may supply D (6 bases each). V was cut by 3 bases and J by 1 base, with 13 bases left in between. This CDR3 contains 15 residues. Looked up from germline, CDR1 is SGDLS and CDR2 is YYNGEE.

The chain employs TRBV12-2 and TRBJ1-2. TRBV12-2 is a listed pseudogene. The CDR3 consists of 11 residues. The CDR3 reads CASPLRLGYTF. CDR3 nucleotide sequence: TGTGCAAGTCCACTCAGATTAGGCTACACCTTC.

V gene TRBV10-3 combines with J gene TRBJ2-7, with D perhaps TRBD1 (7 bases). Trimming removed 6 bases from V and 1 base from J, with 10 bases in between. The CDR3 spans 13 residues. In germline, CDR1 is ENHRY, CDR2 SYGVKD. CDR3 in DNA: TGTGCCATCAGGACAGGGAGGTCCTACGAGCAGTACTTC. This sequence encodes CAIRTGRSYEQYF.

This rearrangement joins TRBV2 to TRBJ1-4; 9 nucleotides align to TRBD1. The CDR3 totals 14 residues. The V segment lost 8 bases and the J segment 8 bases; nucleotides outside the gene matches: 9. Germline CDR1 and CDR2: SNHLY and FYNNEI. This chain's CDR3 is CASSRGTGHEKLFF. CDR3 bases: TGTGCCAGCTCTCGTGGGACAGGGCACGAAAAACTGTTTTTT. The variable domain in full, with the rest retrieved from reference TRBV2 and TRBJ1-4, is EPEVTQTPSHQVTQMGQEVILRCVPISNHLYFYWYRQILGQKVEFLVSFYNNEISEKSEIFDDQFSVERPDGSNFTLKIRSTKLEDSAMYFCASSRGTGHEKLFFGSGTQLSVL.

With regard to this clone: Other nucleotide sequences in the sample specify the same CDR3. The chain couples TRBV19 to TRBJ2-2; D remains unclear. V lost 3 bases and J lost 1, with 9 bases in between. CDR3 length equals 15 residues. Germline V gene data show CDR1 as LNHDA and CDR2 as SQIVND (reference sequence). The CDR3 spells CASSISGLNTGELFF. CDR3 sequence (DNA): TGTGCCAGTAGTATTTCCGGCCTGAACACCGGGGAGCTGTTTTTT. The complete variable domain, with remaining parts taken from reference TRBV19 and TRBJ2-2, reads DGGITQSPKYLFRKEGQNVTLSCEQNLNHDAMYWYRQDPGQGLRLIYYSQIVNDFQKGDIAEGYSVSREKKESFPLTVTSAQKNPTAFYLCASSISGLNTGELFFGEGSRLTVL.

This clone has only one observation. The chain employs TRBV27 and TRBJ2-1; D is ambiguous. Germline-derived CDR1 and CDR2 are MNHEY and SMNVEV (reference sequence). V was pared by 5 bases and J by 0 bases, with 14 bases between. The CDR3 is 16 amino acids. Here the CDR3 DNA reads TGTGCCAGCAGTCCCTCCGCCGGTAGCTCCTACAATGAGCAGTTCTTC. Residues: CASSPSAGSSYNEQFF.

The gene calls are TRBV9 and TRBJ1-2; 10 nucleotides agree with TRBD1. The ends lost 3 bases at V and 3 bases at J; junction bases unmatched: 2. The CDR3 is made up of 14 amino acids. The germline CDR1 and CDR2 sequences are SGDLS and YYNGEE. CDR3 sequence (DNA): TGTGCCAGCAGCGCAGGGACAGGGGACTATGGCTACACCTTC. Translated, it gives CASSAGTGDYGYTF.

The chain recombines TRBV5-1 with TRBJ2-6; D not resolved. This CDR3 spans 15 amino acids. V shed 3 bases and J shed 1 base, with 8 bases lying between them. The germline gives CDR1 SGHRS, CDR2 YFSETQ. The CDR3 bases are TGCGCCAGCAGCTCAACAGTATCTGGGGCCAACGTCCTGACTTTC. Protein product: CASSSTVSGANVLTF.

This clone has just a few counts. A much larger clone differs by one base, so this may be a read error. Other DNA sequences in this sample translate to the same CDR3. The rearrangement uses TRBV5-1 and TRBJ2-1; D not certain. V was clipped by 0 bases and J by 4 bases, with 8 bases between them. Germline V gives CDR1 SGHRS, CDR2 YFSETQ. The CDR3 consists of 14 residues. CDR3 sequence: CASSLDSTYNEQFF. The CDR3 nucleotides are TGCGCCAGCAGCTTGGACAGTACATACAATGAGCAGTTCTTC. The full variable domain, with the rest looked up from reference TRBV5-1 and TRBJ2-1, is KAGVTQTPRYLIKTRGQQVTLSCSPISGHRSVSWYQQTPGQGLQFLFEYFSETQRNKGNFPGRFSGRQFSNSRSEMNVSTLELGDSALYLCASSLDSTYNEQFFGPGTRLTVL.

V is TRBV11-3 and J is TRBJ2-1; 14 bases are a match to TRBD2. Germline V gene lookup returns CDR1 SGHNT and CDR2 YENEEA. The length of the CDR3 is 16 residues. J was trimmed by 6 bases and V by 1 base; bases with no gene match: 2. The CDR3 bases are TGTGCCAGCAGCTTAGGTGGGACTAGCGGGAGCAATGAGCAGTTCTTC. Protein sequence: CASSLGGTSGSNEQFF.

The DNA of the CDR3 is TGTGCCAGCTCACCACCCTCGGGAGGCGTATACAATGAGCAGTTCTTC. Amino acid sequence: CASSPPSGGVYNEQFF. The rearrangement joins TRBV18 to TRBJ2-1; 7 positions agree with TRBD2. CDR3 length: 16 residues. Trimming cost V 0 bases and J 4 bases; bases outside gene matches: 6. CDR1 is KGHSH and CDR2 is LQKENI in the germline V gene.

The chain uses TRBV7-9 and TRBJ1-5, with TRBD1 matching 8 bases. V trimming: 3 bases; J trimming: 5 bases; junction bases outside the gene matches: 3. CDR3 length: 14 amino acids. Germline loops: CDR1 SEHNR, CDR2 FQNEAQ (reference sequence). The CDR3 is CASSFQGADQPQHF. CDR3 nucleotides: TGTGCCAGCAGCTTTCAGGGGGCGGATCAGCCCCAGCATTTT.

V gene TRBV28 combines with J gene TRBJ2-2; 8 positions match TRBD1. Germline assignment: CDR1 MDHEN and CDR2 SYDVKM. The CDR3 length is 16 residues. Losses at the gene ends were 6 bases for V and 4 bases for J; bases not matched to a gene: 10. The CDR3 sequence: CASSLRQGMATGELFF. The CDR3 DNA reads as TGTGCCAGCAGCCTAAGACAGGGGATGGCCACCGGGGAGCTGTTTTTT.

The genes are TRBV7-9 and TRBJ2-1, with a weak D call TRBD2 (6 bases). The V and J ends lost 0 bases and 5 bases respectively, with 20 bases between them. The CDR3 is 18 residues long. Germline V gives CDR1 SEHNR, CDR2 FQNEAQ (reference sequence). This CDR3 is CASSLASIRDLVHNEQFF. The CDR3 DNA sequence: TGTGCCAGCAGCTTAGCGTCAATCCGGGACTTAGTACACAATGAGCAGTTCTTC.

The V gene is TRBV15, the J gene TRBJ2-6, with 11 bases identical to TRBD1. There are 18 residues in the CDR3. Losses at the gene ends were 3 bases for V and 0 bases for J; bases not matched to a gene: 4. The germline V gene has CDR1 LNHNV and CDR2 YYDKDF (reference sequence). The CDR3 region has the DNA TGTGCCACCAGCAGGAGGGGACAGGGGGGCTCTGGGGCCAACGTCCTGACTTTC. Protein product: CATSRRGQGGSGANVLTF. Supplemented by reference TRBV15 and TRBJ2-6, the full variable domain reads DAMVIQNPRYQVTQFGKPVTLSCSQTLNHNVMYWYQQKSSQAPKLLFHYYDKDFNNEADTPDNFQSRRPNTSFCFLDIRSPGLGDTAMYLCATSRRGQGGSGANVLTFGAGSRLTVL.

V gene TRBV10-3 combines with J gene TRBJ1-2; 7 bases agree with TRBD1. This CDR3 region has 16 residues. Germline V lookup: CDR1 ENHRY, CDR2 SYGVKD. The V segment lost 6 bases and the J segment 2 bases; nucleotides outside the gene matches: 12. The CDR3 loop is CAIRDDRQGGNYGYTF. The CDR3 DNA reads as TGTGCCATCAGAGACGACCGACAGGGCGGCAACTATGGCTACACCTTC.